Following are 31 T cell receptor beta chains from one sample sequenced in a study of blood T cell repertoires in COVID-19. Repertoires were generated with immunoSEQ multiplex PCR, while TCRdb's copy carries only in-frame clones and drops some. The sample consists of around 330,000 clones, roughly 90% of them appearing once. Specimen: peripheral blood. Receptors originate from a woman aged 45 to 65 with active or convalescent COVID-19.

This chain joins TRBV2 and TRBJ2-5; 10 bases agree with TRBD2. Germline loops: CDR1 SNHLY, CDR2 FYNNEI. Unmatched junction bases numbered 3, after V lost 4 bases and J lost 1 base. The CDR3 runs to 15 residues. The CDR3, as DNA: TGTGCCAGCAGTGTTGAGCGGGGGGGCCAAGAGACCCAGTACTTC. Its translation is CASSVERGGQETQYF. The whole variable domain, remainder taken from reference TRBV2 and TRBJ2-5, is EPEVTQTPSHQVTQMGQEVILRCVPISNHLYFYWYRQILGQKVEFLVSFYNNEISEKSEIFDDQFSVERPDGSNFTLKIRSTKLEDSAMYFCASSVERGGQETQYFGPGTRLLVL.

The chain uses TRBV6-2 or TRBV6-3 and TRBJ2-7, with 11 bases that match TRBD1. V shed 2 bases, J shed 6 bases, and the junction held 3 bases outside the gene matches. Germline CDR1 is MNHEY and CDR2 is SVGEGT. The CDR3 is made up of 14 amino acids. CDR3 residues: CASSYPGQGVEQYF. The CDR3 nucleotides are TGTGCCAGCAGTTACCCGGGACAGGGGGTCGAGCAGTACTTC.

This rearrangement joins TRBV9 to TRBJ2-5, with a weak D call TRBD2 (5 bases). The germline V and J ends were trimmed by 0 bases and 5 bases, with 8 bases remaining between them. The germline CDR1 and CDR2 sequences are SGDLS and YYNGEE. CDR3 size: 13 residues. The CDR3 here is CASSVGGSETQYF. In DNA form, the CDR3 reads TGTGCCAGCAGCGTAGGAGGGTCGGAGACCCAGTACTTC.

The CDR3 DNA reads TGTGCCAGCTCACCACTCAGGGCCAATAATTCACCCCTCCACTTT. This gives the protein CASSPLRANNSPLHF. The chain uses TRBV18 and TRBJ1-6; D is possibly TRBD1 (5 bases). Trimming took off 1 base at V and 5 bases at J, with 9 bases between the two ends. This CDR3 is 15 amino acids long. CDR1 and CDR2 (germline): KGHSH, LQKENI.

The chain has TRBV7-2 and TRBJ1-5, with D maybe TRBD1 (5 bases). Deletions cut 5 bases from V and 6 bases from J, with 14 bases between. Germline-derived CDR1 and CDR2 are SGHTA and FQGNSA. CDR3 length: 14 residues. The CDR3 spells CASSLTRVRQPQHF. Here the CDR3 DNA reads TGTGCCAGCAGCCTAACCAGGGTACGTCAGCCCCAGCATTTT.

On this clone itself: Germline is not matched at one junction end, which may reflect a read error. The chain links TRBV30 to TRBJ2-3, with 9 bases lining up with TRBD1. Germline CDR1 and CDR2: GTSNPN and SVGIG (reference sequence). The CDR3 sequence is 16 residues long. This CDR3 reads CAWSVGVDRGTDTQYF. The CDR3 DNA is TGTGCCTGGAGTGTTGGAGTGGACAGGGGCACCGATACGCAGTATTTT.

This clone was found once. This chain joins TRBV9 and TRBJ2-3, with D perhaps TRBD1 (6 bases). CDR3 length: 14 amino acids. Trimming shortened V by 4 bases and J by 4 bases, and 13 bases separated the two germline ends. Germline V gives CDR1 SGDLS, CDR2 YYNGEE. The CDR3 DNA is TGTGCCAGCAGCCCCGGACAGTTATCAGATACGCAGTATTTT. Translated, it gives CASSPGQLSDTQYF.

V is TRBV19 and J is TRBJ1-4; no clear D gene. The germline V gene has CDR1 LNHDA and CDR2 SQIVND (reference sequence). Trimming cost V 4 bases and J 0 bases, with 6 bases left between them. This CDR3 is built from 14 residues. CDR3 in DNA: TGTGCCAGTAGTACAGCGGCAACTAATGAAAAACTGTTTTTT. Its protein product is CASSTAATNEKLFF.

The rearrangement links TRBV6-2 or TRBV6-3 to TRBJ2-1; 7 bases map to TRBD2. J was trimmed by 4 bases and V by 4 bases; bases with no gene match: 7. The CDR3 covers 15 residues. The germline V gene encodes CDR1 MNHEY and CDR2 SVGEGT. The CDR3 sequence is CASSSTPAGYNEQFF. The CDR3 DNA is TGTGCCAGCAGTTCCACCCCAGCGGGGTACAATGAGCAGTTCTTC.

The J gene is TRBJ2-7, the V gene TRBV18; 15 positions agree with TRBD2. V trimming: 6 bases; J trimming: 2 bases; junction bases outside the gene matches: 14. Germline V gene data show CDR1 as KGHSH and CDR2 as LQKENI. The CDR3 has 19 residues. CDR3 in amino acids: CASSRTPGLAGGTTYEQYF. The DNA of the CDR3 is TGTGCCAGCTCGCGAACCCCGGGACTAGCGGGAGGCACTACCTACGAGCAGTACTTC.

This chain connects TRBV13 to TRBJ1-3, with TRBD1 as a possible D gene (6 bases). The CDR3 spans 14 residues. Germline CDR1 is PRHDT and CDR2 is FYEKMQ (reference sequence). Trimming removed 5 bases from V and 8 bases from J, with 16 bases in between. CDR3 residues: CASSLRDTTDTIYF. In DNA form, the CDR3 reads TGTGCCAGCAGCCTCCGGGACACGACGGACACCATATATTTT.

The rearrangement joins TRBV30 to TRBJ2-2, with TRBD2 matching 7 bases. Germline CDR1 reads GTSNPN; CDR2 reads SVGIG (reference sequence). The V segment lost 5 bases and the J segment 6 bases; nucleotides outside the gene matches: 12. This CDR3 is built from 15 residues. The CDR3 loop reads CAWGYSIAGSGELFF. The CDR3 nucleotides are TGTGCCTGGGGGTATTCTATAGCGGGCTCCGGGGAGCTGTTTTTT. Looking up the rest from reference TRBV30 and TRBJ2-2 gives the full variable domain: SQTIHQWPATLVQPVGSPLSLECTVEGTSNPNLYWYRQAAGRGLQLLFYSVGIGQISSEVPQNLSASRPQDRQFILSSKKLLLSDSGFYLCAWGYSIAGSGELFFGEGSRLTVL.

DNA of the CDR3: TGTGCCAGCAGCCGACAGACAGGGGTTACCTACAATGAGCAGTTCTTC. This codes for CASSRQTGVTYNEQFF. V and J are TRBV7-9 and TRBJ2-1; 8 bases map to TRBD1. Germline CDR1 SEHNR, CDR2 FQNEAQ (reference sequence). With 5 bases clipped from V and 2 bases from J, the junction kept 8 bases outside the gene matches. The length of the CDR3 is 16 residues.

A single count supports this clone. CDR3 in DNA: TGTGCCAGCAGCGTAAGGCAGGGAGGCAGCACTGAAGCTTTCTTT. Residues: CASSVRQGGSTEAFF. The chain links TRBV9 to TRBJ1-1, with D possibly TRBD1 on 5 matching bases. Trimming took 1 base from V and 4 from J, leaving 14 bases between them. The CDR3 contains 15 residues. Looked up from germline, CDR1 is SGDLS and CDR2 is YYNGEE.

For this clone: One end of the junction is discordant with germline, which a read error may explain. The chain is built from TRBV7-2 and TRBJ2-3, with 12 positions matching TRBD2. Germline V gene sequence: CDR1 SGHTA, CDR2 FQGNSA. This CDR3 contains 16 residues. As DNA, the CDR3 is TGTGCCAGCAGCTTAGTCTCGGCTAGCGGGGGGGTAATGGTGGCTTTT. Translating it yields CASSLVSASGGVMVAF.

This clone showed up just once. The chain has TRBV21-1 and TRBJ1-2; the table gives TRBD1 as D, unverified against the DNA. TRBV21-1 is described as a pseudogene. This CDR3 is 14 amino acids long. CDR3 loop: CASSNSQGVGGYTF. DNA for the CDR3: TGTGCCAGCAGCAATTCCCAGGGGGTAGGAGGCTACACCTTC.

This sequence joins TRBV6-2 or TRBV6-3 and TRBJ2-1; D uncertain. CDR1 is MNHEY, CDR2 SVGEGT, per germline. The germline V and J ends were trimmed by 6 bases and 1 base, with 13 bases remaining between them. CDR3 size: 15 residues. The CDR3 nucleotides read TGTGCCAGCAGCTCCGGCGACTTTTCCTACAATGAGCAGTTCTTC. Protein product: CASSSGDFSYNEQFF.

The rearrangement uses TRBV6-5 and TRBJ1-2, with D tentatively TRBD1 (5 bases). This CDR3 spans 15 amino acids. CDR1 MNHEY and CDR2 SVGAGI come from the germline V gene. Trimming removed 2 bases at V and 5 bases at J, with 15 bases between. This chain's CDR3 is CASSYTTGTQYGYTF. The CDR3 coding sequence is TGTGCCAGCAGTTACACCACCGGGACTCAATATGGCTACACCTTC.

The chain couples TRBV4-3 to TRBJ2-3, with a weak D call TRBD2 (6 bases). Trimming shortened V by 0 bases and J by 4 bases, and 17 bases separated the two germline ends. Germline CDR1 reads LGHNA; CDR2 reads YSLEER. The CDR3 runs to 17 residues. CDR3 in DNA: TGCGCCAGCAGCCAAGACTTAGGAGGGGTGAAGGCAGATACGCAGTATTTT. This gives the protein CASSQDLGGVKADTQYF.

This chain links TRBV7-2 with TRBJ2-7, with 10 bases lining up with TRBD2. The V and J ends lost 3 bases and 3 bases, in that order; junction bases with no gene match: 5. Germline V gives CDR1 SGHTA, CDR2 FQGNSA. The CDR3 is 15 amino acids. CDR3 coding DNA: TGTGCCAGCAGCTTTGCTAGCGGGAGCGGCTACGAGCAGTACTTC. Protein sequence: CASSFASGSGYEQYF.

The genes are TRBV4-2 and TRBJ1-3; D perhaps matches TRBD1 (6 bases). Looked up from germline, CDR1 is LGHNA and CDR2 is YNFKEQ. Trimming left V 0 bases short and J 3 bases short, with 12 bases between. CDR3 size: 16 residues. This chain's CDR3 is CASSQETGSVGNTIYF. In nucleotides, the CDR3 is TGTGCCAGCAGCCAAGAAACAGGGTCGGTTGGAAACACCATATATTTT.

The V gene is TRBV7-2, the J gene TRBJ1-4, with 7 bases identical to TRBD1. Germline CDR1 is SGHTA and CDR2 is FQGNSA. The CDR3 covers 13 residues. The V and J ends lost 6 bases and 4 bases, in that order; junction bases with no gene match: 2. The CDR3 nucleotides read TGTGCCAGCAGACAGGGGTTTAATGAAAAACTGTTTTTT. Amino acid sequence: CASRQGFNEKLFF.

V usage is TRBV7-2 and J usage is TRBJ2-7, with 8 bases that match TRBD2. The CDR3 is made up of 15 amino acids. Germline lookup yields CDR1 SGHTA and CDR2 FQGNSA. V dropped 1 base and J dropped 6; count of bases not matched to a gene: 8. CDR3 amino acids: CASSLVGGAEFEQYF. The CDR3, as DNA: TGTGCCAGCAGCTTAGTCGGGGGGGCCGAGTTCGAGCAGTACTTC.

The CDR3 is CAWSVLGLEAFF. Here the CDR3 DNA reads TGTGCCTGGAGTGTACTAGGCCTTGAAGCTTTCTTT. V and J are TRBV30 and TRBJ1-1; no reliable D call. This CDR3 is 12 amino acids long. Germline V gene data show CDR1 as GTSNPN and CDR2 as SVGIG (reference sequence). V lost 0 bases, J lost 7 bases, and 9 bases lay in between.

The rearrangement joins TRBV5-1 to TRBJ2-1; 12 positions agree with TRBD2. The V segment lost 0 bases and the J segment 4 bases; nucleotides outside the gene matches: 5. CDR1 and CDR2 (germline): SGHRS, YFSETQ. This CDR3 region has 17 residues. The CDR3 loop reads CASSLGLAGVRYNEQFF. CDR3 nucleotides: TGCGCCAGCAGCTTGGGACTAGCGGGAGTCCGGTACAATGAGCAGTTCTTC.

This chain joins TRBV7-6 and TRBJ2-1; 10 bases match TRBD1. Losses at the gene ends were 3 bases for V and 6 bases for J; bases not matched to a gene: 5. The CDR3 consists of 15 residues. The germline V gene encodes CDR1 SGHVS and CDR2 FNYEAQ. In DNA form, the CDR3 reads TGTGCCAGCAGCTTTGGCGGGGACAGGGGCAATGAGCAGTTCTTC. Encoded protein: CASSFGGDRGNEQFF. Supplemented by reference TRBV7-6 and TRBJ2-1, the full variable domain reads GAGVSQSPRYKVTKRGQDVALRCDPISGHVSLYWYRQALGQGPEFLTYFNYEAQQDKSGLPNDRFSAERPEGSISTLTIQRTEQRDSAMYRCASSFGGDRGNEQFFGPGTRLTVL.

The chain recombines TRBV30 with TRBJ1-1; D gene uncertain. The CDR3 is 12 residues long. The germline V and J ends were trimmed by 0 bases and 5 bases, with 7 bases remaining between them. Germline loops: CDR1 GTSNPN, CDR2 SVGIG (reference sequence). The CDR3 region is CAWSVEGTEAFF. CDR3 DNA sequence: TGTGCCTGGAGTGTCGAGGGAACTGAAGCTTTCTTT. The whole variable domain, remainder taken from reference TRBV30 and TRBJ1-1, is SQTIHQWPATLVQPVGSPLSLECTVEGTSNPNLYWYRQAAGRGLQLLFYSVGIGQISSEVPQNLSASRPQDRQFILSSKKLLLSDSGFYLCAWSVEGTEAFFGQGTRLTVV.

CDR3 sequence: CASRGTGSNQPQHF. CDR3 sequence (DNA): TGTGCCAGCAGGGGGACAGGCAGCAATCAGCCCCAGCATTTT. V gene TRBV27 combines with J gene TRBJ1-5; TRBD1 aligns across 8 bases. V gave up 6 bases and J gave up 1 base; unmatched junction bases: 2. The CDR3 covers 14 residues. CDR1 is MNHEY, CDR2 SMNVEV, per germline (reference sequence).

The chain links TRBV5-1 to TRBJ2-1; D might be TRBD2 (5 bases). This CDR3 is 15 amino acids long. Germline values: CDR1 SGHRS, CDR2 YFSETQ. The V end was cut by 1 base, the J end by 2 bases, with 10 bases between. CDR3 in DNA: TGCGCCAGCAGCTTGAGAGGAGGCCCCTACAATGAGCAGTTCTTC. Its protein product is CASSLRGGPYNEQFF.

The chain couples TRBV4-2 to TRBJ2-2, with TRBD2 matching over 9 bases. This CDR3 comprises 20 residues. Trimming removed 0 bases from V and 3 bases from J; junction bases left unmatched: 14. Germline loops: CDR1 LGHNA, CDR2 YNFKEQ. The CDR3 DNA is TGTGCCAGCAGCCAAGACCCCAGAGGAGTCGGCGGGGGGGACACCGGGGAGCTGTTTTTT. It specifies CASSQDPRGVGGGDTGELFF.

This clone came up a few times. The genes are TRBV19 and TRBJ1-2; D ambiguous. The CDR3 runs to 16 residues. Germline V gene lookup returns CDR1 LNHDA and CDR2 SQIVND (reference sequence). V was cut by 0 bases and J by 5 bases, with 16 bases left in between. CDR3 amino acids: CASSIDATRRRYGYTF. DNA of the CDR3: TGTGCCAGTAGTATAGACGCCACCCGGCGGAGATATGGCTACACCTTC.